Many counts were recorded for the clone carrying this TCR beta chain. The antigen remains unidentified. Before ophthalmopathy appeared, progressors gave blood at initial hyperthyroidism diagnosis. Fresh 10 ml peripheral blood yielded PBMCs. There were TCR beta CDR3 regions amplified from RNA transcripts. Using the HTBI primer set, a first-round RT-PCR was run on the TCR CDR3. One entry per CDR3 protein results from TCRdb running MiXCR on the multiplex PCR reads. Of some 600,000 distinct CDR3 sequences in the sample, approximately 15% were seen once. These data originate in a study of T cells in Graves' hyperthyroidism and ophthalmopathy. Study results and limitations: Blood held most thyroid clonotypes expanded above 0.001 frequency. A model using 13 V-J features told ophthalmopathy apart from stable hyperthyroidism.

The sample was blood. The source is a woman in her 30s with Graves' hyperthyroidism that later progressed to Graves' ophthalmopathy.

CDR3 DNA sequence: TGTGCCACCCAGGGACTAGCAGCGGTCGAGACCCAGTACTTC. Protein sequence: CATQGLAAVETQYF. V is TRBV11-2 and J is TRBJ2-5; 9 nucleotides align to TRBD2. This CDR3 is 14 amino acids long. CDR1 is SGHAT, CDR2 FQNNGV, per germline. Unmatched junction bases numbered 11, after V lost 10 bases and J lost 5 bases.